Listed here is a single T cell receptor beta chain. The data originate from a study of CD8 T cells in Susac syndrome. Trimming left V 1 base short and J 6 bases short, with 9 bases between. CDR1 is LGHDT and CDR2 is YNNKEL in the germline V gene (reference sequence). The CDR3 totals 13 residues. Reverse transcription of roughly 0.45 to 1 ug RNA was performed with random hexamers. Using its own MiXCR run on the immunoSEQ multiplex PCR reads, TCRdb lists one record per CDR3 protein. The sample lists more than 100,000 distinct CDR3 sequences; 90% to 95% were seen once. Healthy donors matched for age and sex were used as controls. The CD8+ and CD4+ T cells were isolated magnetically using a negative isolation approach, whereas the TEMRA cells were enriched by FACS.

V and J are TRBV3-1 and TRBJ1-1; no clear D. The sequencing sample was made of CD4+ T cells from PBMCs. The receptor was derived from a human donor in good health. The CDR3 DNA reads TGTGCCAGCAGCCAAGTCTTCGGTGCTGAAGCTTTCTTT. Its translation: CASSQVFGAEAFF.